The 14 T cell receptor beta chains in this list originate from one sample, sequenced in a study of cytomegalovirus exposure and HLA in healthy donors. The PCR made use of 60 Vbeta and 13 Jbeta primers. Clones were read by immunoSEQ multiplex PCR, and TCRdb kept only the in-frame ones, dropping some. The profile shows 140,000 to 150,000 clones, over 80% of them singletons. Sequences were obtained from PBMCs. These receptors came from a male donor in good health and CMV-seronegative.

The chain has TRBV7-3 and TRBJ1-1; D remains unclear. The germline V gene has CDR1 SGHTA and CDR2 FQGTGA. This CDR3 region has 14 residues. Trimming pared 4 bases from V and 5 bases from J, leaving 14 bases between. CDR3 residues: CASSSGGLVTEAFF. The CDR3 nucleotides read TGTGCCAGCAGCTCGGGAGGGTTAGTGACTGAAGCTTTCTTT.

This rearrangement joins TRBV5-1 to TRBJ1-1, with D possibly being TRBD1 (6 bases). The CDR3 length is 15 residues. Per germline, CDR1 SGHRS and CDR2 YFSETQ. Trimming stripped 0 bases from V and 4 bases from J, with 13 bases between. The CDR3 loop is CASSLEVVGGTEAFF. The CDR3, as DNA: TGCGCCAGCAGCTTGGAAGTGGTAGGGGGCACTGAAGCTTTCTTT.

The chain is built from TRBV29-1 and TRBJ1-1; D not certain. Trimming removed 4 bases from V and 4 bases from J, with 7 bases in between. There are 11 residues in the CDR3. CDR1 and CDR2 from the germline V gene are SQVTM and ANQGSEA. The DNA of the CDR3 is TGCAGCGTTGTCGGGATCACTGAAGCTTTCTTT. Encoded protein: CSVVGITEAFF.

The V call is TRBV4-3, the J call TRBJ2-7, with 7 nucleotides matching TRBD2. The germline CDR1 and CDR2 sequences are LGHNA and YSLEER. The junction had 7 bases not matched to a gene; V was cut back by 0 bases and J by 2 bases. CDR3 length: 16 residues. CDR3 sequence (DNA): TGCGCCAGCAGCCAAGAATCGGGGGGATTAGCCTACGAGCAGTACTTC. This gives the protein CASSQESGGLAYEQYF.

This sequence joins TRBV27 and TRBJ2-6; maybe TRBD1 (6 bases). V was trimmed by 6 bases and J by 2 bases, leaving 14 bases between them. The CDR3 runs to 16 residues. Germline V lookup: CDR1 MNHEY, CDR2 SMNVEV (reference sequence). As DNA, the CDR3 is TGTGCCAGCAGGGGAACAGGGCCCACTGGGGCCAACGTCCTGACTTTC. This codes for CASRGTGPTGANVLTF.

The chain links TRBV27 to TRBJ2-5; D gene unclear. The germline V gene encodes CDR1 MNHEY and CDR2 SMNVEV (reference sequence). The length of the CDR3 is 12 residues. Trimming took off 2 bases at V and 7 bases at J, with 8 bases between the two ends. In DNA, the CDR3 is TGTGCCAGCAGTTTACCCTCCGGGACCCAGTACTTC. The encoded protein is CASSLPSGTQYF.

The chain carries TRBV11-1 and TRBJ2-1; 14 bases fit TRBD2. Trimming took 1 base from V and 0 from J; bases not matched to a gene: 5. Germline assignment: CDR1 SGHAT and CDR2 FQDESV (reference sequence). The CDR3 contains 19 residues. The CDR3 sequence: CASSLGGTSGSYSYNEQFF. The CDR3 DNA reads TGTGCCAGCAGCTTAGGGGGGACTAGCGGGAGTTACTCCTACAATGAGCAGTTCTTC.

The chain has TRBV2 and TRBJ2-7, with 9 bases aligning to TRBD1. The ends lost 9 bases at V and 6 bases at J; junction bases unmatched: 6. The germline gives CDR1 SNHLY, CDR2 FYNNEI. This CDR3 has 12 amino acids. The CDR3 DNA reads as TGTGCCAGTCGACAGGGGGGCGTCGAGCAGTACTTC. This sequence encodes CASRQGGVEQYF. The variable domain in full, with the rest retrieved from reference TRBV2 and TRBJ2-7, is EPEVTQTPSHQVTQMGQEVILRCVPISNHLYFYWYRQILGQKVEFLVSFYNNEISEKSEIFDDQFSVERPDGSNFTLKIRSTKLEDSAMYFCASRQGGVEQYFGPGTRLTVT.

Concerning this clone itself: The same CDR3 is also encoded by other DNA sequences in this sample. The CDR3 sequence is CASSLGQNTEAFF. CDR3 DNA: TGTGCCAGCAGCTTAGGGCAGAACACTGAAGCTTTCTTT. The chain links TRBV7-9 to TRBJ1-1; D is ambiguous. Germline values: CDR1 SEHNR, CDR2 FQNEAQ (reference sequence). The CDR3 runs 13 residues. V was shortened by 1 base and J by 1 base, with 4 bases between the two germline ends.

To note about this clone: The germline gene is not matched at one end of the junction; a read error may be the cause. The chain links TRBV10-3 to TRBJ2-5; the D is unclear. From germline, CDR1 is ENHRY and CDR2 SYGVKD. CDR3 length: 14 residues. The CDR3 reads CAIRESGLQETQYF. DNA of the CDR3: TGTGCCATCAGGGAGTCTGGCCTCCAAGAGACCCAGTACTTC.

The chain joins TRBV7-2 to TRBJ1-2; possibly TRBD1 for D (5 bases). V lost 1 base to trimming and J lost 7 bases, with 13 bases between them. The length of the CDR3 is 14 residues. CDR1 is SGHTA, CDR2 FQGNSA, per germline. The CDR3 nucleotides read TGTGCCAGCAGCTTAGGCCAGCCTAGGGGTGGCTACACCTTC. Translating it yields CASSLGQPRGGYTF.

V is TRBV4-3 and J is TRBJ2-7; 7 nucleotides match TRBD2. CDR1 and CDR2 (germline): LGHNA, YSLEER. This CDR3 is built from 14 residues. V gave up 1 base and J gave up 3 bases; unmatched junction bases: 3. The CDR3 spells CASSQGRGVYEQYF. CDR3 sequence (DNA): TGCGCCAGCAGCCAAGGCCGGGGGGTCTACGAGCAGTACTTC.

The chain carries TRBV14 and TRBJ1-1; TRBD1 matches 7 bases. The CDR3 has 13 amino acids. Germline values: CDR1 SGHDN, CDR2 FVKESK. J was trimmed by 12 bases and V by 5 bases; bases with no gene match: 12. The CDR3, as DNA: TGTGCCAGCAGCGCTTACACAGGGGTCCTTCCTTTCTTT. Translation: CASSAYTGVLPFF.

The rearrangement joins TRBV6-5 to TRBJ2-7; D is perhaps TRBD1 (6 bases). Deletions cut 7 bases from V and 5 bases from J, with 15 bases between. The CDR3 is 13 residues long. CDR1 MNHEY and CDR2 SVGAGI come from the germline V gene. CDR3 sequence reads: CASIKTGTNEQYF. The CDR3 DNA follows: TGTGCCAGCATCAAAACAGGGACAAACGAGCAGTACTTC.